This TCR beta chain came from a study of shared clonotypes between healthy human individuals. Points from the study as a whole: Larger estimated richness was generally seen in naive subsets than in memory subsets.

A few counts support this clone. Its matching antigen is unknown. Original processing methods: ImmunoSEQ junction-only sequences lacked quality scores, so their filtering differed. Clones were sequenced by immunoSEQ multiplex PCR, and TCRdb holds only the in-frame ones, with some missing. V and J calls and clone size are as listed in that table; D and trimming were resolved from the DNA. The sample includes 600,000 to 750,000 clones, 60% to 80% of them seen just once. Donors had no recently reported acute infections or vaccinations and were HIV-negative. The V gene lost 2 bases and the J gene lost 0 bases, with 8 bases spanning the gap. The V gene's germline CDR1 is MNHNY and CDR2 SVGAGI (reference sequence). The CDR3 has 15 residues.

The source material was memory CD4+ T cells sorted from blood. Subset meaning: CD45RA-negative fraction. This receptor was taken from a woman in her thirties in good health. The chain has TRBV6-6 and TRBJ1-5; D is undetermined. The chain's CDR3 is CASSYSPGSNQPQHF. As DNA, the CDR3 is TGTGCCAGCAGTTACAGCCCGGGTAGCAATCAGCCCCAGCATTTT.